This TCR beta chain comes out of a study of T cell responses to AZD1222 COVID-19 vaccine. The V and J ends lost 1 base and 5 bases respectively, with 14 bases between them. The CDR3 has 15 residues. The V gene's germline CDR1 is MNHNS and CDR2 SASEGT. TCRdb's copy holds only in-frame clones and misses some; the assay was immunoSEQ multiplex PCR. Seen here are fewer than 130,000 clones, about 81% observed once, and the top ten hold 3.5% to 5%. The sequenced sample was peripheral blood, obtained on day 0 of AZD1222 vaccination. This TCR derives from an adult in good health. The gene calls are TRBV6-1 and TRBJ1-2; D is perhaps TRBD1 (5 bases). CDR3: CASSEGLSGVYGYTF. For the CDR3, the DNA is TGTGCCAGCAGTGAAGGGCTGTCGGGGGTATATGGCTACACCTTC.